The 6 T cell receptor beta chains below were found in one sample sequenced in a study of cytomegalovirus exposure and HLA in healthy donors. The PCR contained 60 Vbeta and 13 Jbeta primers. Only in-frame clones appear in the TCRdb table, and some are missing; sequencing was by immunoSEQ multiplex PCR. The table includes about 160,000 clones, around 72% detected once. Source material: PBMCs. These receptors all stem from a man between 18 and 29 years old in good health and CMV-seronegative.

CDR3 residues: CASSSTGVHFEAFF. The CDR3 nucleotides are TGTGCCAGCAGCTCAACGGGGGTCCACTTTGAAGCTTTCTTT. The chain combines TRBV7-9 with TRBJ1-1, with D perhaps matching TRBD1 (5 bases). Trimming stripped 4 bases from V and 7 bases from J, with 16 bases between. CDR1 is SEHNR, CDR2 FQNEAQ, per germline (reference sequence). The CDR3 length is 14 residues.

This chain joins TRBV6-1 and TRBJ2-7; TRBD2 agrees at 7 bases. CDR3 length equals 14 residues. Per germline, CDR1 MNHNS and CDR2 SASEGT. V trimming: 2 bases; J trimming: 1 base; junction bases outside the gene matches: 2. CDR3 nucleotides: TGTGCCAGCAGTGAACTCGGGGGGTCCTACGAGCAGTACTTC. Its translation is CASSELGGSYEQYF.

The J gene is TRBJ2-5, the V gene TRBV9; 8 nucleotides align to TRBD2. Germline CDR1 is SGDLS and CDR2 is YYNGEE. CDR3 length: 14 amino acids. Trimming removed 4 bases from V and 9 bases from J; junction bases left unmatched: 11. The CDR3 DNA is TGTGCCAGCAGCTTTCTACAAGATAGCGGGGCCCAGTACTTC. Its translation is CASSFLQDSGAQYF.

The chain links TRBV6-5 to TRBJ2-1; 9 bases fit TRBD2. The ends lost 7 bases at V and 5 bases at J; junction bases unmatched: 9. This CDR3 comprises 15 residues. Looked up from germline, CDR1 is MNHEY and CDR2 is SVGAGI. The CDR3 region has the DNA TGTGCCAGCACCCCGACTAGCGGAGTAAACAATGAGCAGTTCTTC. Protein product: CASTPTSGVNNEQFF.

The rearrangement links TRBV30 to TRBJ2-5; a possible D gene is TRBD2 (5 bases). From germline, CDR1 is GTSNPN and CDR2 SVGIG (reference sequence). V was pared by 0 bases and J by 5 bases, with 10 bases between. The CDR3 runs to 13 residues. In DNA, the CDR3 is TGTGCCTGGAGTGTACAAGGCGGGGAGACCCAGTACTTC. Encoded protein: CAWSVQGGETQYF.

This sequence joins TRBV28 and TRBJ2-1; 12 nucleotides match TRBD2. J lost 9 bases, V lost 7 bases, and 13 bases had no gene match. Germline CDR1 is MDHEN and CDR2 is SYDVKM. The CDR3 consists of 16 residues. This CDR3 reads CASIPQASGRGGEQFF. CDR3 DNA sequence: TGTGCCAGCATCCCGCAGGCTAGCGGGAGGGGAGGTGAGCAGTTCTTC.